The next 4 T cell receptor beta chains were all read from a single sample in a study of blood T cells in healthy people across ages. Alongside a J-beta primer mix, a sample-barcoded 5' primer served in a second PCR lasting about 7 to 12 cycles. TCRdb recomputed calls from the 5' RACE reads with MiXCR, one row per CDR3 protein. The sample records some 860,000 distinct CDR3 sequences, around three fifths being singletons. The specimen was blood. The receptor source for this set is a man aged 35 to 55 in good health.

The V and J genes are TRBV7-2 and TRBJ1-2; no firm D call. V was shortened by 1 base and J by 5 bases, with 8 bases between the two germline ends. Germline CDR1 is SGHTA and CDR2 is FQGNSA. This CDR3 has 13 amino acids. CDR3 region: CASSLGPEYGYTF. The DNA for the CDR3 is TGTGCCAGCAGCTTAGGCCCAGAGTATGGCTACACCTTC.

There are a few counts of this clonotype. V and J are TRBV5-1 and TRBJ1-2; no clear D. Trimming shortened V by 0 bases and J by 4 bases, and 13 bases separated the two germline ends. The CDR3 is 15 amino acids. In germline, CDR1 is SGHRS, CDR2 YFSETQ. CDR3 in DNA: TGCGCCAGCAGCTTGGGGTACGATAGGACCTATGGCTACACCTTC. This codes for CASSLGYDRTYGYTF. Combining the CDR3 with reference TRBV5-1 and TRBJ1-2 gives the whole variable domain KAGVTQTPRYLIKTRGQQVTLSCSPISGHRSVSWYQQTPGQGLQFLFEYFSETQRNKGNFPGRFSGRQFSNSRSEMNVSTLELGDSALYLCASSLGYDRTYGYTFGSGTRLTVV.

This clonotype was seen many times. The V and J genes are TRBV6-6 and TRBJ2-7; D assignment may be TRBD1 or TRBD2 (5 bases each). V lost 4 bases and J lost 0, with 10 bases in between. In germline, CDR1 is MNHNY, CDR2 SVGAGI (reference sequence). The CDR3 sequence is 14 residues long. CDR3 bases: TGTGCCAGCAGTTGGGACCTCAGCTCCTACGAGCAGTACTTC. It specifies CASSWDLSSYEQYF.

V is TRBV16 and J is TRBJ2-1, with unresolved D. The CDR3 spans 14 residues. The ends were cut back, 4 bases at V and 4 bases at J, with 11 bases in the middle. The V gene's germline CDR1 is KGHSY and CDR2 FQNENV. This CDR3 is CASSPVDRYNEQFF. The CDR3 DNA reads as TGTGCCAGCAGCCCCGTCGACCGGTACAATGAGCAGTTCTTC.